Below, 29 T cell receptor beta chains from the same sample are listed, as sequenced in a study of T cells in Graves' hyperthyroidism and ophthalmopathy. Researchers took RNA transcripts and amplified the TCR beta CDR3 regions from them. TCR CDR3 regions were first amplified by RT-PCR with HTBI primers. TCRdb recomputed calls from the multiplex PCR reads with MiXCR, one row per CDR3 protein. The profile shows a few hundred thousand distinct CDR3 sequences, under 20% of them singletons. The sequencing sample was made of blood. All receptors come from a man aged 18 to 29 with Graves' ophthalmopathy.

This clonotype was seen a handful of times. The J gene is TRBJ2-2, the V gene TRBV29-1, with 9 positions matching TRBD1. Germline V gives CDR1 SQVTM, CDR2 ANQGSEA. V trimming: 6 bases; J trimming: 6 bases; junction bases outside the gene matches: 11. This CDR3 contains 15 residues. The CDR3 nucleotides read TGCAGCGTACCTCGGACAGGGGAGGGACCCGGGGAGCTGTTTTTT. It is translated as CSVPRTGEGPGELFF.

The table lists this clonotype with many counts. J is TRBJ2-7 and V is TRBV7-2, with 9 bases aligning to TRBD2. This CDR3 is 16 amino acids long. V lost 1 base, J lost 1 base, and 5 bases stayed unmatched. CDR1 and CDR2 (germline): SGHTA, FQGNSA. CDR3 sequence: CASSLEWRGGSYEQYF. The CDR3, as DNA: TGTGCCAGCAGCTTAGAGTGGCGGGGGGGTTCCTACGAGCAGTACTTC.

This clonotype was seen ten or more times. The rearrangement joins TRBV28 to TRBJ2-1, with D maybe TRBD2 (7 bases). Trimming shortened V by 7 bases and J by 5 bases, and 18 bases separated the two germline ends. This CDR3 contains 15 residues. Germline CDR1 reads MDHEN; CDR2 reads SYDVKM. The CDR3 loop reads CASNWYRGADNEQFF. CDR3 coding DNA: TGTGCCAGCAACTGGTATCGGGGGGCAGACAATGAGCAGTTCTTC.

At least ten counts were recorded for this clonotype. This rearrangement joins TRBV5-1 to TRBJ2-3; 8 bases fit TRBD1. The trim removed 0 bases at V and 2 bases at J, leaving 5 bases unmatched. This CDR3 is built from 16 residues. Germline values: CDR1 SGHRS, CDR2 YFSETQ. The CDR3 nucleotides read TGCGCCAGCAGCTTGGCCGGGCAGGGGGCCACAGATACGCAGTATTTT. It specifies CASSLAGQGATDTQYF.

The sample holds many counts of this clonotype. The chain uses TRBV20-1 and TRBJ1-2, with a possible D match to TRBD1 (5 bases). Trimming removed 1 base at V and 3 bases at J, with 12 bases between. The germline CDR1 and CDR2 sequences are DFQATT and SNEGSKA (reference sequence). CDR3 size: 14 residues. CDR3 coding DNA: TGCAGTGCTAGAGGCAGGGTCTTTGACTATGGCTACACCTTC. Amino acid sequence: CSARGRVFDYGYTF.

This clonotype has more than one count but fewer than ten. The chain recombines TRBV4-1 with TRBJ2-1, with D hard to call. Per the germline V gene, CDR1 is MGHRA and CDR2 is YSYEKL. Trimming took off 0 bases at V and 0 bases at J, with 9 bases between the two ends. The CDR3 covers 16 residues. DNA of the CDR3: TGCGCCAGCAGCCAAGAAGGCAGCCTCTCCTACAATGAGCAGTTCTTC. Translation gives CASSQEGSLSYNEQFF.

This clonotype was observed a few times. The CDR3 bases are TGTGCCAGCAGTTTACCTGACAGGGGGAACACCGGGGAGCTGTTTTTT. Protein sequence: CASSLPDRGNTGELFF. The J gene is TRBJ2-2, the V gene TRBV12-3 or TRBV12-4; TRBD1 agrees at 8 bases. This CDR3 spans 16 amino acids. With 2 bases clipped from V and 1 base from J, the junction kept 3 bases outside the gene matches.

The chain links TRBV7-9 to TRBJ1-1; TRBD1 matches at 9 bases. V was clipped by 5 bases and J by 10 bases; unmatched bases: 14. Germline V gene data show CDR1 as SEHNR and CDR2 as FQNEAQ (reference sequence). The CDR3 length is 15 residues. The CDR3 DNA reads as TGTGCCAGCAGCCTAGAGGGACAGGGCGGGGTTGTAGCTTTCTTT. It translates to CASSLEGQGGVVAFF.

The sample holds many counts of this clonotype. V gene TRBV27 combines with J gene TRBJ2-7; D ambiguous. V shed 2 bases and J shed 1 base, with 6 bases lying between them. This CDR3 comprises 13 residues. Germline V CDR1 and CDR2: MNHEY, SMNVEV (reference sequence). CDR3 region: CASSLSRSYEQYF. CDR3 bases: TGTGCCAGCAGTTTAAGTAGATCCTACGAGCAGTACTTC.

The genes are TRBV14 and TRBJ1-4; D unresolved. V lost 1 base to trimming and J lost 0 bases, with 6 bases between them. Germline values: CDR1 SGHDN, CDR2 FVKESK. The CDR3 has 15 residues. The CDR3 sequence: CASSQGFATNEKLFF. The CDR3 DNA reads as TGTGCCAGCAGCCAAGGTTTCGCAACTAATGAAAAACTGTTTTTT.

This clonotype appeared many times. V gene TRBV12-3 or TRBV12-4 combines with J gene TRBJ1-1; 7 bases fit TRBD1. The CDR3 totals 15 residues. The J segment lost 1 base and the V segment lost 5 bases, leaving 7 bases of the junction unmatched. The CDR3 DNA follows: TGTGCCAGCAGTACCCGGACAGGACCGAACACTGAAGCTTTCTTT. Translated: CASSTRTGPNTEAFF.

This clonotype appeared many times. The rearrangement uses TRBV5-1 and TRBJ2-1; perhaps TRBD2 as D (6 bases). V was cut by 2 bases and J by 8 bases, with 11 bases left in between. The germline V gene has CDR1 SGHRS and CDR2 YFSETQ. CDR3 length equals 13 residues. The CDR3 bases are TGCGCCAGCAGCTTTTTAGGGGAGGATGAGCAGTTCTTC. This encodes CASSFLGEDEQFF.

This clonotype was picked up many times. The chain is built from TRBV5-1 and TRBJ2-3; 8 bases line up with TRBD2. Germline CDR1 is SGHRS and CDR2 is YFSETQ. Trimming cost V 0 bases and J 0 bases; bases outside gene matches: 6. This CDR3 contains 17 residues. The CDR3 reads CASSLELAGISTDTQYF. The CDR3 DNA follows: TGCGCCAGCAGCTTGGAATTAGCGGGGATTAGCACAGATACGCAGTATTTT.

This clonotype came up many times. This chain joins TRBV10-2 and TRBJ2-1; no clear D. Between the trimmed V and J ends, which lost 8 bases and 8 bases, there was a span of 16 bases. Germline CDR1 is WSHSY and CDR2 is SAAADI. The CDR3 is 13 residues long. CDR3 sequence (DNA): TGCGCCAGCCGGCCCGTCCCCGGCGATGAGCAGTTCTTC. It yields the protein CASRPVPGDEQFF.

At least ten counts were recorded for this clonotype. This chain links TRBV13 with TRBJ1-2, with TRBD1 matching over 7 bases. V shed 5 bases and J 3 bases; nucleotides not matched to a gene: 15. This CDR3 region has 17 residues. Per the germline V gene, CDR1 is PRHDT and CDR2 is FYEKMQ (reference sequence). In nucleotides, the CDR3 is TGTGCCAGCAGCGAGGGACGGACAGGCGGAACTTACTATGGCTACACCTTC. Its protein product is CASSEGRTGGTYYGYTF. Combining the CDR3 with reference TRBV13 and TRBJ1-2 gives the whole variable domain AAGVIQSPRHLIKEKRETATLKCYPIPRHDTVYWYQQGPGQDPQFLISFYEKMQSDKGSIPDRFSAQQFSDYHSELNMSSLELGDSALYFCASSEGRTGGTYYGYTFGSGTRLTVV.

This rearrangement joins TRBV6-5 to TRBJ2-1; 12 bases line up with TRBD2. The J segment lost 9 bases and the V segment lost 4 bases, leaving 10 bases of the junction unmatched. Germline V gene sequence: CDR1 MNHEY, CDR2 SVGAGI. The CDR3 sequence is 16 residues long. The CDR3 loop is CASSSSTSGGRGEQFF. The CDR3 coding sequence is TGTGCCAGCAGTTCCTCCACTAGCGGGGGGCGGGGTGAGCAGTTCTTC.

The CDR3 spells CSARPSRLAGGQSDTQYF. The CDR3 DNA reads as TGCAGTGCTAGACCTTCTCGACTAGCGGGGGGGCAGTCAGATACGCAGTATTTT. V is TRBV20-1 and J is TRBJ2-3; the match to TRBD2 covers 14 bases. Germline-derived CDR1 and CDR2 are DFQATT and SNEGSKA (reference sequence). This CDR3 contains 18 residues. The V and J ends lost 2 bases and 4 bases, in that order; junction bases with no gene match: 11.

V gene TRBV28 combines with J gene TRBJ1-1; the match to TRBD1 covers 8 bases. The germline V gene encodes CDR1 MDHEN and CDR2 SYDVKM. The length of the CDR3 is 17 residues. V was pared by 5 bases and J by 1 base, with 12 bases of the junction left unmatched. This chain's CDR3 is CASSPREQGGGNTEAFF. CDR3 bases: TGTGCCAGCAGTCCCCGGGAACAGGGGGGCGGGAACACTGAAGCTTTCTTT.

This clonotype was counted ten times or more. This chain connects TRBV27 to TRBJ2-7, with 9 positions matching TRBD1. Per the germline V gene, CDR1 is MNHEY and CDR2 is SMNVEV (reference sequence). This CDR3 is 15 amino acids long. The trim removed 1 base at V and 5 bases at J, leaving 6 bases unmatched. The CDR3 spells CASSLLGQGLDEQYF. The CDR3 nucleotides are TGTGCCAGCAGTTTATTGGGACAGGGTCTTGACGAGCAGTACTTC.

This clonotype was recorded a few times. The genes are TRBV6-2 or TRBV6-3 and TRBJ1-2; 8 bases line up with TRBD1. The CDR3 is 12 residues long. The J segment lost 7 bases and the V segment lost 5 bases, leaving 3 bases of the junction unmatched. Germline V gene data show CDR1 as MNHEY and CDR2 as SVGEGT. The CDR3 sequence: CASSPTGVGYTF. The DNA of the CDR3 is TGTGCCAGCAGTCCGACAGGGGTTGGCTACACCTTC.

In its sample, this clonotype was seen many times. The V call is TRBV2, the J call TRBJ2-5; the D gene is possibly TRBD2 (5 bases). V was shortened by 8 bases and J by 1 base, with 14 bases between the two germline ends. Germline loops: CDR1 SNHLY, CDR2 FYNNEI. This CDR3 region has 14 residues. This CDR3 is CASGRLNSQETQYF. In nucleotides, the CDR3 is TGTGCCAGCGGACGACTAAACTCCCAAGAGACCCAGTACTTC.

As to this clonotype: This may stem from a read error, because a much larger clone lies one nucleotide away. The V and J genes are TRBV12-3 or TRBV12-4 and TRBJ2-5; D is perhaps TRBD1 or TRBD2 (7 bases each). The CDR3 loop spans 14 amino acids. The V end lost 2 bases, the J end lost 7 bases, and 14 bases lay between the germline ends. In DNA, the CDR3 is TGTGCCAGCAGTTTATGGGAGGGGGCTGGGACCCAGTACTTC. This gives the protein CASSLWEGAGTQYF.

The chain is built from TRBV19 and TRBJ2-6; D is perhaps TRBD1 (5 bases). The germline V gene has CDR1 LNHDA and CDR2 SQIVND (reference sequence). Trimming shortened V by 7 bases and J by 1 base, and 8 bases separated the two germline ends. This CDR3 has 14 amino acids. CDR3 nucleotides: TGTGCCAGTACGACAGTTTCTGGGGCCAACGTCCTGACTTTC. It codes for CASTTVSGANVLTF.

This clonotype was picked up a small number of times. This chain uses TRBV3-1 with TRBJ1-6, with D possibly being TRBD1 (5 bases). Between the trimmed V and J ends, which lost 0 bases and 7 bases, there was a span of 16 bases. CDR1 is LGHDT, CDR2 YNNKEL, per germline (reference sequence). This CDR3 has 17 residues. The CDR3 bases are TGTGCCAGCAGCCAAGATAGGTGGCAGGGTGGAAATTCACCCCTCCACTTT. Amino acids: CASSQDRWQGGNSPLHF.

This chain links TRBV7-3 with TRBJ2-1, with TRBD2 matching 16 bases. This CDR3 has 19 amino acids. CDR1 and CDR2 from the germline V gene are SGHTA and FQGTGA. The ends lost 5 bases at V and 0 bases at J; junction bases unmatched: 7. The chain's CDR3 is CASSETGTSGGVSYNEQFF. The DNA for the CDR3 is TGTGCCAGCAGCGAAACCGGGACTAGCGGGGGGGTCTCCTACAATGAGCAGTTCTTC.

This clonotype was counted at least ten times. This chain connects TRBV20-1 to TRBJ2-7, with 10 bases fitting TRBD2. Germline values: CDR1 DFQATT, CDR2 SNEGSKA (reference sequence). The CDR3 spans 16 residues. After removal of 1 base from V and 3 bases from J, the junction contained 9 bases not matched to a gene. DNA of the CDR3: TGCAGTGCTAGAGGAGGGGCTAGCGGGGGTCTCTACGAGCAGTACTTC. Translated: CSARGGASGGLYEQYF.

This clonotype showed up just a few times. This sequence joins TRBV2 and TRBJ2-3; 13 nucleotides agree with TRBD2. J was trimmed by 6 bases and V by 5 bases; bases with no gene match: 5. Germline assignment: CDR1 SNHLY and CDR2 FYNNEI. This CDR3 comprises 15 residues. The CDR3 loop reads CASSKTSGGRDTQYF. CDR3 DNA: TGTGCCAGCAGTAAGACTAGCGGGGGGCGGGATACGCAGTATTTT. The complete variable domain, with remaining parts taken from reference TRBV2 and TRBJ2-3, reads EPEVTQTPSHQVTQMGQEVILRCVPISNHLYFYWYRQILGQKVEFLVSFYNNEISEKSEIFDDQFSVERPDGSNFTLKIRSTKLEDSAMYFCASSKTSGGRDTQYFGPGTRLTVL.

The chain is built from TRBV6-2 or TRBV6-3 and TRBJ1-2, with D possibly being TRBD1 (6 bases). There are 14 residues in the CDR3. Germline V gives CDR1 MNHEY, CDR2 SVGEGT. V was pared by 8 bases and J by 5 bases, with 18 bases between. The CDR3 DNA reads as TGTGCCAGCCAGCCTGCCGGGGGGGCTTATGGCTACACCTTC. Its translation: CASQPAGGAYGYTF.

This clonotype was seen a few times. The chain employs TRBV7-8 and TRBJ1-5; 8 bases agree with TRBD1. CDR3 size: 17 residues. Per germline, CDR1 SGHVS and CDR2 FQNEAQ. With 2 bases clipped from V and 0 bases from J, the junction kept 6 bases outside the gene matches. CDR3 loop: CASSLTGGRYSNQPQHF. DNA of the CDR3: TGTGCCAGCAGCTTAACAGGGGGACGTTATAGCAATCAGCCCCAGCATTTT.